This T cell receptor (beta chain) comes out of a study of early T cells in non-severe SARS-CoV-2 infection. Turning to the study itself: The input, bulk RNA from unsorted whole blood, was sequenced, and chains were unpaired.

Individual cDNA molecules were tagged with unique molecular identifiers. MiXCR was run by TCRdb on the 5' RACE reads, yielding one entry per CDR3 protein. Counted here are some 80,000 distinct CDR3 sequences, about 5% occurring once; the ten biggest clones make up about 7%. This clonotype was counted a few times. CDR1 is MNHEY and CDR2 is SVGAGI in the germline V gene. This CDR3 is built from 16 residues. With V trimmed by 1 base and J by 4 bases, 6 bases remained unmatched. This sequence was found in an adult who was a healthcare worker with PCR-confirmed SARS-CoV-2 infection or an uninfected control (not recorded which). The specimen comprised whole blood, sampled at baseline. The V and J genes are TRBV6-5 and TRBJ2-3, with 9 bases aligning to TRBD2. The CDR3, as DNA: TGTGCCAGCAGTTACTGGGCGGGAGGGCCCGCAGATACGCAGTATTTT. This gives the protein CASSYWAGGPADTQYF.